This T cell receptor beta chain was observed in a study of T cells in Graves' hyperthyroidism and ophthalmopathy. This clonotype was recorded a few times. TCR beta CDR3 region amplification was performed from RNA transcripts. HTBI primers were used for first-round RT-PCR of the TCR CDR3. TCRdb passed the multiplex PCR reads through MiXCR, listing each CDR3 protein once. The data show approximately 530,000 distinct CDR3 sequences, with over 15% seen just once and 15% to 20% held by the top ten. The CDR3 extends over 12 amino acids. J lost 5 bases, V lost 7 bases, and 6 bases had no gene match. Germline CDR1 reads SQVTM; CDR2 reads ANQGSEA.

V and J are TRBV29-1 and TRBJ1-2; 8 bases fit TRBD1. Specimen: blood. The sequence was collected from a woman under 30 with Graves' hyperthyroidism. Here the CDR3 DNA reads TGCAGCGATGTGACAGGGGAATATGGCTACACCTTC. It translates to CSDVTGEYGYTF.